The clone carrying this T cell receptor beta chain was seen just once. This entry comes from a study of blood T cell repertoires in COVID-19. Study in general: From T cells, B-cell-depleted T cells, or PBMCs came the material, which was cDNA or gDNA.

In the original processing: The authors estimated nucleated cell counts from reference gene primer amplification. The protocol was immunoSEQ multiplex PCR, while the TCRdb copy is restricted to in-frame clones and leaves out a portion. The V and J calls and the clone size are those of that table, but D and trimming were determined from the DNA. Among around 330,000 clones listed, 88% were seen once. This receptor was taken from a woman in her forties or fifties with active or convalescent COVID-19. The sequenced sample consisted of peripheral blood.

The CDR3 region has the DNA TGCAGCGTTGGGAAGGGACTAGCCGTCTCCGAGCAGTACTTC. This translates into CSVGKGLAVSEQYF. The chain uses TRBV29-1 and TRBJ2-7; 9 positions match TRBD2. V lost 4 bases to trimming and J lost 6 bases; unmatched junction nucleotides: 10. There are 14 residues in the CDR3. The germline gives CDR1 SQVTM, CDR2 ANQGSEA.